This TCR beta chain was found in a study of T cell responses to AZD1222 COVID-19 vaccine. Study background: Whether given at about 4 or about 12 weeks, second doses were pooled. General observations from the study: Donors were chiefly white British, with a greater number of females, and clonal diversity was perhaps underestimated.

Sequencing was performed with immunoSEQ multiplex PCR; in TCRdb, only in-frame clones are kept and a portion is missing. The sample has 150,000 to 200,000 clones; 80% to 95% are singletons. CDR1 and CDR2 from the germline V gene are MNHNS and SASEGT. The CDR3 consists of 16 residues. J was trimmed by 4 bases and V by 4 bases; bases with no gene match: 8. As for this clone: The antigen is undetermined.

V usage is TRBV6-1 and J usage is TRBJ1-1; TRBD1 matches 11 bases. This sample comprised peripheral blood, obtained on day 0 of AZD1222 vaccination. The clonotype was recovered from an adult in good health. CDR3 coding DNA: TGTGCCAGCAGTGCGGGTCCTGGACAGGGGGCCACTGAAGCTTTCTTT. Its translation: CASSAGPGQGATEAFF.